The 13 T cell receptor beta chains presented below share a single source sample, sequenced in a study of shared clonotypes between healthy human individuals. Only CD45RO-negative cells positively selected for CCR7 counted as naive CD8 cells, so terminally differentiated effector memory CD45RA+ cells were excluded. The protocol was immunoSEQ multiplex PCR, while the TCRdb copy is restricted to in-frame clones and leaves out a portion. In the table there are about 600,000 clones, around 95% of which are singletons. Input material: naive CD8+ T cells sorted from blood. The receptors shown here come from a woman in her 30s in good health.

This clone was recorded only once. CDR3 bases: TGTGCCAGCAGCCCGGTCGGAGGGGGCCCGCTTCGAAGCTCCTACGAGCAGTACTTC. Encoded protein: CASSPVGGGPLRSSYEQYF. The chain joins TRBV4-2 to TRBJ2-7, with D tentatively TRBD1 (7 bases). Germline values: CDR1 LGHNA, CDR2 YNFKEQ. The CDR3 sequence is 19 residues long. Trimming cost V 4 bases and J 0 bases, with 25 bases left between them.

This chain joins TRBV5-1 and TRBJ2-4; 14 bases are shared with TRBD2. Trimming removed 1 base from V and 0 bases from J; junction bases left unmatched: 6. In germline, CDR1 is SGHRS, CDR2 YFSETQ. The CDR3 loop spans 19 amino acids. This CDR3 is CASSLNGLAGGVAKNIQYF. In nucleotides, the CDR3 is TGCGCCAGCAGCTTGAATGGACTAGCGGGAGGAGTAGCCAAAAACATTCAGTACTTC.

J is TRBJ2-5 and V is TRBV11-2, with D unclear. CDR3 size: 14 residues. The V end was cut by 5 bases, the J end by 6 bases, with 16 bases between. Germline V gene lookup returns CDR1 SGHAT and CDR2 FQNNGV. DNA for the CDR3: TGTGCCAGCAGCCCCAACTCGGTATTAAAGACCCAGTACTTC. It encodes CASSPNSVLKTQYF.

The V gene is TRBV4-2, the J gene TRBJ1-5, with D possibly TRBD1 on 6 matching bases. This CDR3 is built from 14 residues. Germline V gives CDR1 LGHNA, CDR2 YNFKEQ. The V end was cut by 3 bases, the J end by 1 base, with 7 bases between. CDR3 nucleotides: TGTGCCAGCAGCCAGGACAGCAGCAATCAGCCCCAGCATTTT. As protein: CASSQDSSNQPQHF.

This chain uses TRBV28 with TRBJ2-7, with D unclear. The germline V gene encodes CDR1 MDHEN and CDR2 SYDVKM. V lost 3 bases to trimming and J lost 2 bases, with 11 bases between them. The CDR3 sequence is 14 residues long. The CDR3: CASSFGEHPYEQYF. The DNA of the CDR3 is TGTGCCAGCAGTTTTGGGGAACACCCCTACGAGCAGTACTTC.

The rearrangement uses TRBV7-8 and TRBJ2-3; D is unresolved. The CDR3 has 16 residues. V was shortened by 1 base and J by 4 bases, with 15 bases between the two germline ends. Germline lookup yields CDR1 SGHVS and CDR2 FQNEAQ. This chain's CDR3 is CASSLGRTPRADTQYF. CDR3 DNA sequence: TGTGCCAGCAGCTTAGGCCGGACCCCAAGGGCAGATACGCAGTATTTT.

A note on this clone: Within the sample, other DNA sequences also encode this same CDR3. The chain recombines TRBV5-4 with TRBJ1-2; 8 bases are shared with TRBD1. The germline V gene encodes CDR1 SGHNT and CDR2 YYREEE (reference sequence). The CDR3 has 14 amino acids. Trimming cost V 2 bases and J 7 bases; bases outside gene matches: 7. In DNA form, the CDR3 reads TGTGCCAGCAGCTTTTCAGGGGGCGCTGGTGGCTACACCTTC. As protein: CASSFSGGAGGYTF.

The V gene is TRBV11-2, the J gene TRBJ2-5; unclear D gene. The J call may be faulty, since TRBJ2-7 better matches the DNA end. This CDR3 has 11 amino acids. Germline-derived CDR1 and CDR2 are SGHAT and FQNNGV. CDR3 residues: CASSLTYEQYF. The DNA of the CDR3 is TGTGCCAGCAGCTTAACCTACGAGCAGTACTTC.

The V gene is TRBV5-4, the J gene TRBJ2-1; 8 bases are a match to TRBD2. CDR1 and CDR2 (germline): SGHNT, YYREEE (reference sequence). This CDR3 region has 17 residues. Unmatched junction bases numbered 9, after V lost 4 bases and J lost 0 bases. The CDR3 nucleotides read TGTGCCAGCAGCGGGTGGCTAGCGGGCAGCTCCTACAATGAGCAGTTCTTC. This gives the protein CASSGWLAGSSYNEQFF.

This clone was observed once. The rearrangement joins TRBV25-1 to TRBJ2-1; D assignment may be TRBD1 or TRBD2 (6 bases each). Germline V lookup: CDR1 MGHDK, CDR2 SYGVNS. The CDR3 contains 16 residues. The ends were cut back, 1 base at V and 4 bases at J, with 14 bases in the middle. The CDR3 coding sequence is TGTGCCAGCAGTGAATTGGGGGGCGAGGGGTACAATGAGCAGTTCTTC. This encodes CASSELGGEGYNEQFF. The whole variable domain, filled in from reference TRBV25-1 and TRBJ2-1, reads EADIYQTPRYLVIGTGKKITLECSQTMGHDKMYWYQQDPGMELHLIHYSYGVNSTEKGDLSSESTVSRIRTEHFPLTLESARPSHTSQYLCASSELGGEGYNEQFFGPGTRLTVL.

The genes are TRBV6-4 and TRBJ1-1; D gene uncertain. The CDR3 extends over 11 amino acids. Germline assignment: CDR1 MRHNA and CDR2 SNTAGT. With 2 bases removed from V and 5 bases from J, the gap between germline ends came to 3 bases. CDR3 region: CASSDRTEAFF. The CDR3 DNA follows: TGTGCCAGCAGTGACCGGACTGAAGCTTTCTTT.

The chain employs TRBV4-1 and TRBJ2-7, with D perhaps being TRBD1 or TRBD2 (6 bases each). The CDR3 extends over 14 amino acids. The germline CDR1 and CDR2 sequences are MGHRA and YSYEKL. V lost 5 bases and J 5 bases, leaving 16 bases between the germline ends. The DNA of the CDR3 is TGCGCCAGCAGCTTTCCCGGGGGCCCAAACGAGCAGTACTTC. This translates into CASSFPGGPNEQYF.

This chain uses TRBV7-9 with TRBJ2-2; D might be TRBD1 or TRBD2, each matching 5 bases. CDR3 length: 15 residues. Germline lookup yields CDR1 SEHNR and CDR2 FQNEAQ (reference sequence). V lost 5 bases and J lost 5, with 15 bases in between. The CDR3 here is CASSPGTSETGELFF. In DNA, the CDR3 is TGTGCCAGCAGCCCCGGGACCTCAGAGACCGGGGAGCTGTTTTTT.